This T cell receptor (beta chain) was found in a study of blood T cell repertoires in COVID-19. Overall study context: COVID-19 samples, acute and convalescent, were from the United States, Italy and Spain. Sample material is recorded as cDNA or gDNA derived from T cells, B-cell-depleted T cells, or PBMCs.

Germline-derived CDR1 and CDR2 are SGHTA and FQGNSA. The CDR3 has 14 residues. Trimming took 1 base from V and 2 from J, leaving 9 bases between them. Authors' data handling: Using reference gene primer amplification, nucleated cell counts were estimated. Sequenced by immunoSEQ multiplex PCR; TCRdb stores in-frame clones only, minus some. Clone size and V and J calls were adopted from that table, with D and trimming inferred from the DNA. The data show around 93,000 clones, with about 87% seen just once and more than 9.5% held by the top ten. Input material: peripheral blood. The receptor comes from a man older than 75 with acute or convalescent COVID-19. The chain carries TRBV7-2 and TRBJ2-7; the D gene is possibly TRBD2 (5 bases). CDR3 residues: CASSLVEGPYEQYF. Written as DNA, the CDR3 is TGTGCCAGCAGCTTAGTCGAGGGCCCCTACGAGCAGTACTTC.